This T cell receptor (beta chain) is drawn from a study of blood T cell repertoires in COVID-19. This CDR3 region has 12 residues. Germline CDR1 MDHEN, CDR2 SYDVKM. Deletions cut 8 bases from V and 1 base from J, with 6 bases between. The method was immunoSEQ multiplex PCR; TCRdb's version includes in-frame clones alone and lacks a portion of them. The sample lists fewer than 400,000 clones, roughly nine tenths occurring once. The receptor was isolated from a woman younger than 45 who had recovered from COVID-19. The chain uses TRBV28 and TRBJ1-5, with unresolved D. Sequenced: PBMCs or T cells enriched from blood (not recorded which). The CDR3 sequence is CASRGSNQPQHF. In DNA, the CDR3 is TGTGCCAGCCGCGGGAGCAATCAGCCCCAGCATTTT.